This TCR beta chain stems from a study of graft-versus-host responses after intestinal transplantation. Sequenced by immunoSEQ multiplex PCR; TCRdb stores in-frame clones only, minus some. The data hold 62,000 or so clones, with more than 90% observed a single time. In the case of this clone: Its antigen is unknown.

The V segment lost 1 base and the J segment 8 bases; nucleotides outside the gene matches: 11. The CDR3 extends over 16 amino acids. CDR1 is SGHNT and CDR2 is YYREEE in the germline V gene (reference sequence). The specimen comprised unstimulated CD8+ T cells sorted from spleen or lymph node cells, sampled before transplant. This receptor was identified in a human donor who was the organ donor for an intestinal transplant. The chain uses TRBV5-4 and TRBJ2-1; 8 positions agree with TRBD2. CDR3 nucleotides: TGTGCCAGCAGCTTGTGGCTAGCGGGCCGGAGGGATGAGCAGTTCTTC. It is translated as CASSLWLAGRRDEQFF.